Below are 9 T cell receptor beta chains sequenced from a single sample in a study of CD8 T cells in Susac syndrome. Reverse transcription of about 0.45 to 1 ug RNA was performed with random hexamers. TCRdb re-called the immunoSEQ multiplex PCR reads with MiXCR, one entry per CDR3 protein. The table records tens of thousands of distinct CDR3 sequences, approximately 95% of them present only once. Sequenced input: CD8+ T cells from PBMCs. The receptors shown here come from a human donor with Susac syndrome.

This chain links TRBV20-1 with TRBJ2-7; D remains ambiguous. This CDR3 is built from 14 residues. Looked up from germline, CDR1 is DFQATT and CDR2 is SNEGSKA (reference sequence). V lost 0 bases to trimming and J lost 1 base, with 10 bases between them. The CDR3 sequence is CSARERSKSYEQYF. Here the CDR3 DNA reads TGCAGTGCTAGAGAACGGTCTAAATCCTACGAGCAGTACTTC.

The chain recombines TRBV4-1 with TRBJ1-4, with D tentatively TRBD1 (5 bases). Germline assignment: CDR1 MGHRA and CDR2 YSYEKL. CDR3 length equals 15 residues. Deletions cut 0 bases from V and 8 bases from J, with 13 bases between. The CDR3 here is CASSQDAGTVEKLFF. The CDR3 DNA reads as TGCGCCAGCAGCCAAGACGCCGGGACCGTGGAAAAACTGTTTTTT.

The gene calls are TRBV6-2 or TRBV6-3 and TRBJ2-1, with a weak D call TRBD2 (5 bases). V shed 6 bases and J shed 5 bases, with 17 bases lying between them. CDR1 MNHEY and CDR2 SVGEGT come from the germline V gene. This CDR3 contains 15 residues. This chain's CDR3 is CASSLPLSAHNEQFF. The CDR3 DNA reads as TGTGCCAGCAGCCTCCCGCTTAGCGCCCACAATGAGCAGTTCTTC.

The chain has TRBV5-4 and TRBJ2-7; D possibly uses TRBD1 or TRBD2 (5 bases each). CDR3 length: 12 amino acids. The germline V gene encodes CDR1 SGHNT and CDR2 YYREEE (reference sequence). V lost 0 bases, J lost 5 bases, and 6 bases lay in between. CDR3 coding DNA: TGTGCCAGCAGCTTGGTGGGGGACGAGCAGTACTTC. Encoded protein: CASSLVGDEQYF.

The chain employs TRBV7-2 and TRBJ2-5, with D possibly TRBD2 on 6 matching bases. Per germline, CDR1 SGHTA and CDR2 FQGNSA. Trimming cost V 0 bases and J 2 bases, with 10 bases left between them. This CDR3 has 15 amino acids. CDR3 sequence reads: CASSLASSGQETQYF. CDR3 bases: TGTGCCAGCAGCTTAGCGAGTAGCGGACAAGAGACCCAGTACTTC.

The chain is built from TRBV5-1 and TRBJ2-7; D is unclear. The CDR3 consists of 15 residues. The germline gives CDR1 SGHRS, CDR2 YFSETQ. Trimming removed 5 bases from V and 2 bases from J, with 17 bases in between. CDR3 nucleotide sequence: TGCGCCAGCAGAATGTTTAACGGGCCGACCTACGAGCAGTACTTC. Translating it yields CASRMFNGPTYEQYF. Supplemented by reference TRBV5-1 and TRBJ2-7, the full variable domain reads KAGVTQTPRYLIKTRGQQVTLSCSPISGHRSVSWYQQTPGQGLQFLFEYFSETQRNKGNFPGRFSGRQFSNSRSEMNVSTLELGDSALYLCASRMFNGPTYEQYFGPGTRLTVT.

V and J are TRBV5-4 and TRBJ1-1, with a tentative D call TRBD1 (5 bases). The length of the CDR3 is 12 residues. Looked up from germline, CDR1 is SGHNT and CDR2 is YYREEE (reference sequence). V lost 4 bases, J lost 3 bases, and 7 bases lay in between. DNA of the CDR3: TGTGCCAGCAGCCCGGGGGACACTGAAGCTTTCTTT. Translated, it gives CASSPGDTEAFF.

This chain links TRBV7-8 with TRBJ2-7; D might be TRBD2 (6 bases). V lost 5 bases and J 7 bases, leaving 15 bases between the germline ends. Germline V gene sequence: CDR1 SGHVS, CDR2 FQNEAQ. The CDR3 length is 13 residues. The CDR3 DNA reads TGTGCCAGCAGCCTCCCCGGAGGGATGGAGCAGTACTTC. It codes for CASSLPGGMEQYF.

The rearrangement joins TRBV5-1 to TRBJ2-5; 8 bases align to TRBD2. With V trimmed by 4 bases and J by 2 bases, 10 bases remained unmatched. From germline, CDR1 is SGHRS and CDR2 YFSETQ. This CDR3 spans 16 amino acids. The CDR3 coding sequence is TGCGCCAGCAGCGGCTACCCGGCGGGGGGACAAGAGACCCAGTACTTC. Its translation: CASSGYPAGGQETQYF.